These T cell receptor beta chains were read from a single sample in a study of blood T cells in healthy people across ages. TCRdb re-derived calls from the 5' RACE reads in MiXCR, one entry per CDR3 protein. The sample consists of 700,000 or so distinct CDR3 sequences, 20% to 25% of them appearing once. Sequencing was done on a sample of blood. The source of these receptors is a man between 70 and 80 years old in good health. Both conserved end residues are part of each CDR3. The D gene is left open where the match is weak. The size entry is marked missing in some rows and otherwise reads once, few, many or a size class.

v_gene	abundance	j_gene	d_gene	CDR3nt	CDR3aa
TRBV28	few	TRBJ2-4	.	TGTGCCAGCAGTTTATGGTGGGAGGCCAAAAACATTCAGTACTTC	CASSLWWEAKNIQYF
TRBV20-1	few	TRBJ2-1	.	TGCAGTGCTGAAGGGCCTAGCTCCTACAATGAGCAGTTCTTC	CSAEGPSSYNEQFF
TRBV3-1	.	TRBJ2-2	.	TGTGCCAGCAGCCAGGGTTCGGGTACCGGGGAGCTGTTTTTT	CASSQGSGTGELFF
TRBV4-3	.	TRBJ1-4	.	TGCGCCAGCAGCCGTATCACAGGCTCCAATGAAAAACTGTTTTTT	CASSRITGSNEKLFF
TRBV7-9	few	TRBJ1-2	TRBD1	TGTGCCAGCTCAGGGGGCGCGCACTATGGCTACACCTTC	CASSGGAHYGYTF
TRBV12-3/TRBV12-4	few	TRBJ1-1	.	TGTGCCAGCAGAAAAAGGAGACAGGAGAACACTGAAGCTTTCTTT	CASRKRRQENTEAFF
TRBV7-2	.	TRBJ2-1	.	TGTGCCAGCAGCGAGTACCCCGGGACCCCGCAGTTCTTC	CASSEYPGTPQFF
TRBV12-3/TRBV12-4	many	TRBJ1-2	.	TGTGCCAGCGGGCGTAGGAGCCAAGATGGCTACACCTTC	CASGRRSQDGYTF
TRBV11-2	few	TRBJ1-6	.	TGTGCCAGCAGCTCCACAGGGCGAGGAAATTCACCCCTCCACTTT	CASSSTGRGNSPLHF
TRBV20-1	.	TRBJ2-1	.	TGCAGTGCTAGCGACGGCCAACGGCAGTTCTTC	CSASDGQRQFF
TRBV2	few	TRBJ2-1	.	TGTGCCAGCAGTGGGGGCAGCGAGCAGTTCTTC	CASSGGSEQFF
TRBV30	few	TRBJ2-1	.	TGTGCCTGGACTATGAACGGGAATGAGCAGTTCTTC	CAWTMNGNEQFF
TRBV10-1	few	TRBJ2-3	TRBD2	TGCGCCAGCAGTGCTCATGGCGGGGGGGCTAGAGATACGCAGTATTTT	CASSAHGGGARDTQYF